The next 28 T cell receptor beta chains were all read from a single sample in a study of control samples from healthy donors and cancer patients (dated by TCRdb to about 2020). The library was obtained by the immunoSEQ multiplex PCR assay. TCRdb holds this immuneACCESS table with in-frame rearrangements only. Some clones are missing; in checked studies, unresolved V genes explain under half, and the rest has no known cause. Recorded for this sample are tens of thousands of clones; just under 90% of them occurred a single time. In total, the top ten clones hold 4.5% to 7% of the sample. Source material: blood. These receptors were collected from a man aged 50-59 years in good health.

The chain combines TRBV6-4 with TRBJ1-6; D call uncertain. Germline V gene lookup returns CDR1 MRHNA and CDR2 SNTAGT. Trimming removed 3 bases from V and 5 bases from J, with 11 bases in between. This CDR3 has 15 amino acids. The CDR3 is CASSESSGDNSPLHF. In DNA form, the CDR3 reads TGTGCCAGCAGTGAATCGTCAGGAGATAATTCACCCCTCCACTTT.

The V and J genes are TRBV5-6 and TRBJ1-5; D is ambiguous. This CDR3 has 16 residues. Trimming removed 0 bases at V and 2 bases at J, with 12 bases between. Germline V gene sequence: CDR1 SGHDT, CDR2 YYEEEE. The CDR3 is CASSLARDEGNQPQHF. CDR3 DNA sequence: TGTGCCAGCAGCTTGGCTAGGGATGAGGGCAATCAGCCCCAGCATTTT.

The CDR3 sequence is CASSEPQGVGYEQYF. CDR3 DNA: TGTGCCAGCAGTGAACCACAGGGGGTAGGGTACGAGCAGTACTTC. The J gene is TRBJ2-7, the V gene TRBV6-1; 8 bases match TRBD1. Germline CDR1 and CDR2: MNHNS and SASEGT. After removal of 2 bases from V and 4 bases from J, the junction contained 7 bases not matched to a gene. The CDR3 has 15 residues.

The CDR3 sequence: CASTPEGLGGYTF. As DNA, the CDR3 is TGTGCCAGCACCCCCGAGGGACTCGGGGGCTACACCTTC. The chain has TRBV6-5 and TRBJ1-2; D may be TRBD1 (5 bases). Trimming removed 7 bases from V and 8 bases from J, with 17 bases in between. Germline CDR1 and CDR2: MNHEY and SVGAGI. CDR3 length: 13 residues.

This clone was found a few times. This chain uses TRBV6-5 with TRBJ2-3; TRBD1 might be the D (6 bases). The CDR3 is made up of 15 amino acids. Germline-derived CDR1 and CDR2 are MNHEY and SVGAGI. V lost 0 bases and J lost 4, with 11 bases in between. The CDR3 is CASSYSIQGPDTQYF. Written as DNA, the CDR3 is TGTGCCAGCAGTTACTCGATACAGGGACCAGATACGCAGTATTTT.

J is TRBJ2-1 and V is TRBV5-1; TRBD2 aligns across 14 bases. Germline loops: CDR1 SGHRS, CDR2 YFSETQ. This CDR3 contains 19 residues. Unmatched junction bases numbered 9, after V lost 4 bases and J lost 0 bases. CDR3 bases: TGCGCCAGCAGCCCGAGGACTAGCGGGGGGCCGAGCTCCTACAATGAGCAGTTCTTC. Encoded protein: CASSPRTSGGPSSYNEQFF.

The chain has TRBV7-9 and TRBJ2-2; D is ambiguous. Trimming removed 3 bases from V and 0 bases from J, with 8 bases in between. This CDR3 contains 15 residues. CDR1 and CDR2 from the germline V gene are SEHNR and FQNEAQ (reference sequence). CDR3 in amino acids: CASSLGASNTGELFF. The CDR3, as DNA: TGTGCCAGCAGCTTGGGCGCCTCGAACACCGGGGAGCTGTTTTTT.

The chain employs TRBV18 and TRBJ2-2, with D tentatively TRBD1 (5 bases). Germline CDR1 and CDR2: KGHSH and LQKENI. V gave up 4 bases and J gave up 1 base, with 10 bases separating them. This CDR3 spans 15 amino acids. The CDR3 spells CASSLRQMNTGELFF. CDR3 nucleotide sequence: TGTGCCAGCTCACTTCGACAGATGAACACCGGGGAGCTGTTTTTT.

The genes are TRBV24-1 and TRBJ1-5, with TRBD1 identical over 8 bases. The CDR3 is 14 residues long. Losses at the gene ends were 9 bases for V and 2 bases for J; bases not matched to a gene: 5. From germline, CDR1 is KGHDR and CDR2 SFDVKD. The CDR3 DNA follows: TGTGCCACCTCTTCGGACAGGGGCAATCAGCCCCAGCATTTT. Amino acid sequence: CATSSDRGNQPQHF.

The V and J genes are TRBV12-3 or TRBV12-4 and TRBJ2-2; D is uncertain. The CDR3 consists of 13 residues. Between the trimmed V and J ends, which lost 10 bases and 3 bases, there was a span of 12 bases. CDR3 in amino acids: CANLDGDTGELFF. The CDR3 coding sequence is TGTGCCAACCTGGACGGTGACACCGGGGAGCTGTTTTTT.

The rearrangement links TRBV18 to TRBJ2-3; perhaps TRBD2 as D (5 bases). CDR3 length equals 15 residues. Germline CDR1 and CDR2: KGHSH and LQKENI. Trimming left V 1 base short and J 3 bases short, with 11 bases between. The CDR3 DNA is TGTGCCAGCTCACCACTAGGGAGTTGGACAGATACGCAGTATTTT. Its protein product is CASSPLGSWTDTQYF.

This chain links TRBV11-2 with TRBJ2-1; 12 positions match TRBD2. J was trimmed by 0 bases and V by 1 base; bases with no gene match: 7. The germline V gene has CDR1 SGHAT and CDR2 FQNNGV. The length of the CDR3 is 19 residues. CDR3 loop: CASSLVTSGGMSSYNEQFF. In DNA form, the CDR3 reads TGTGCCAGCAGCTTAGTGACTAGCGGGGGCATGAGCTCCTACAATGAGCAGTTCTTC. Full variable domain (missing parts from reference TRBV11-2 and TRBJ2-1): EAGVAQSPRYKIIEKRQSVAFWCNPISGHATLYWYQQILGQGPKLLIQFQNNGVVDDSQLPKDRFSAERLKGVDSTLKIQPAKLEDSAVYLCASSLVTSGGMSSYNEQFFGPGTRLTVL.

This chain connects TRBV29-1 to TRBJ2-6; no firm D call. The CDR3 totals 13 residues. V was pared by 4 bases and J by 0 bases, with 4 bases between. The germline V gene has CDR1 SQVTM and CDR2 ANQGSEA. DNA of the CDR3: TGCAGCGTTGTTGCCTCTGGGGCCAACGTCCTGACTTTC. It encodes CSVVASGANVLTF.

The V and J genes are TRBV19 and TRBJ2-1, with TRBD2 matching over 8 bases. J lost 5 bases, V lost 4 bases, and 13 bases had no gene match. The CDR3 is 17 residues long. Germline V CDR1 and CDR2: LNHDA, SQIVND (reference sequence). The CDR3 coding sequence is TGTGCCAGTAGTACTATTGGTAGCGGGGCGAAGGACAATGAGCAGTTCTTC. It is translated as CASSTIGSGAKDNEQFF.

This clone was detected once. The chain employs TRBV28 and TRBJ1-1; 7 nucleotides match TRBD1. The V segment lost 4 bases and the J segment 5 bases; nucleotides outside the gene matches: 10. Germline CDR1 and CDR2: MDHEN and SYDVKM. This CDR3 comprises 15 residues. CDR3 sequence: CASSSTSQGSTEAFF. CDR3 coding DNA: TGTGCCAGCAGTTCAACCTCACAGGGGAGTACTGAAGCTTTCTTT.

Here the CDR3 reads CASSLGGTGDIQYF. The DNA for the CDR3 is TGTGCCAGCAGCCTAGGAGGGACCGGCGACATTCAGTACTTC. J is TRBJ2-4 and V is TRBV28, with D perhaps TRBD2 (6 bases). Germline V CDR1 and CDR2: MDHEN, SYDVKM. With 6 bases removed from V and 8 bases from J, the gap between germline ends came to 17 bases. CDR3 length: 14 amino acids.

The V call is TRBV6-5, the J call TRBJ1-6; the match to TRBD1 covers 11 bases. This CDR3 is 15 amino acids long. The trim removed 4 bases at V and 7 bases at J, leaving 3 bases unmatched. The V gene's germline CDR1 is MNHEY and CDR2 SVGAGI. This CDR3 is CASSSWTGGNSPLHF. The CDR3 DNA reads TGTGCCAGCAGTTCCTGGACAGGGGGCAATTCACCCCTCCACTTT.

This rearrangement joins TRBV25-1 to TRBJ1-1; 7 bases align to TRBD1. The CDR3 has 12 amino acids. Germline V gene lookup returns CDR1 MGHDK and CDR2 SYGVNS. V shed 2 bases, J shed 8 bases, and the junction held 2 bases outside the gene matches. The CDR3, as DNA: TGTGCCAGCAGTGAAAACAGGGGAGAAGCTTTCTTT. Translated: CASSENRGEAFF.

This chain connects TRBV6-5 to TRBJ1-1; TRBD1 is a possible D gene (5 bases). There are 12 residues in the CDR3. From germline, CDR1 is MNHEY and CDR2 SVGAGI. V lost 7 bases and J 7 bases, leaving 13 bases between the germline ends. CDR3 nucleotides: TGTGCCAGCACCTACGGGGCAGTTGAAGCTTTCTTT. Translating gives CASTYGAVEAFF.

The J gene is TRBJ1-3, the V gene TRBV9, with D unresolved. Deletions cut 2 bases from V and 0 bases from J, with 9 bases between. Germline values: CDR1 SGDLS, CDR2 YYNGEE. CDR3 length: 15 residues. The CDR3 region is CASSVSTSSGNTIYF. The CDR3 DNA sequence: TGTGCCAGCAGCGTTAGCACGAGCTCTGGAAACACCATATATTTT.

This clone was seen only once. The rearrangement joins TRBV19 to TRBJ1-5, with TRBD1 as a possible D gene (5 bases). V shed 1 base and J shed 6 bases, with 10 bases lying between them. Germline V gene sequence: CDR1 LNHDA, CDR2 SQIVND (reference sequence). This CDR3 region has 14 residues. For the CDR3, the DNA is TGTGCCAGTAGTATAGGAGGCAGGGCTCAGCCCCAGCATTTT. Encoded protein: CASSIGGRAQPQHF.

The chain is built from TRBV2 and TRBJ2-3; 9 nucleotides line up with TRBD1. The CDR3 consists of 13 residues. J lost 2 bases, V lost 8 bases, and 2 bases had no gene match. Germline lookup yields CDR1 SNHLY and CDR2 FYNNEI. The CDR3: CASGTGFTDTQYF. In DNA form, the CDR3 reads TGTGCCAGCGGGACAGGGTTCACAGATACGCAGTATTTT. The full variable domain, rest sourced from reference TRBV2 and TRBJ2-3, is EPEVTQTPSHQVTQMGQEVILRCVPISNHLYFYWYRQILGQKVEFLVSFYNNEISEKSEIFDDQFSVERPDGSNFTLKIRSTKLEDSAMYFCASGTGFTDTQYFGPGTRLTVL.

CDR3 sequence: CASSLGRYMNTEAFF. CDR3 nucleotides: TGTGCCAGCAGCTTGGGCAGGTACATGAACACTGAAGCTTTCTTT. The chain has TRBV11-3 and TRBJ1-1; no definite D call. This CDR3 contains 15 residues. Trimming took 3 bases from V and 0 from J, leaving 11 bases between them. The germline gives CDR1 SGHNT, CDR2 YENEEA.

This clone has a handful of counts. This chain joins TRBV30 and TRBJ2-2; D unresolved. The CDR3 covers 15 residues. Germline assignment: CDR1 GTSNPN and CDR2 SVGIG (reference sequence). The ends were cut back, 3 bases at V and 0 bases at J, with 11 bases in the middle. DNA of the CDR3: TGTGCCTGGAGAACGTGGCTCTCGAACACCGGGGAGCTGTTTTTT. Translating gives CAWRTWLSNTGELFF.

V usage is TRBV29-1 and J usage is TRBJ2-3, with 14 positions matching TRBD2. V shed 7 bases, J shed 3 bases, and the junction held 3 bases outside the gene matches. Germline loops: CDR1 SQVTM, CDR2 ANQGSEA. This CDR3 has 14 amino acids. The CDR3 coding sequence is TGCAGCGCCGGACTAGCGGGGGGTACAGATACGCAGTATTTT. Protein product: CSAGLAGGTDTQYF.

The chain couples TRBV5-1 to TRBJ1-6, with D perhaps matching TRBD1 (6 bases). The CDR3 runs to 15 residues. V lost 1 base and J 6 bases, leaving 11 bases between the germline ends. Germline V gene lookup returns CDR1 SGHRS and CDR2 YFSETQ. CDR3 protein: CASSLLGARNSPLHF. For the CDR3, the DNA is TGCGCCAGCAGCTTGCTGGGGGCCCGTAATTCACCCCTCCACTTT.

The CDR3 DNA reads TGTGCCAGCAGCTTAGGAGGGACGCCGGCTGAAAAACTGTTTTTT. This translates into CASSLGGTPAEKLFF. The gene calls are TRBV7-2 and TRBJ1-4; the D gene is possibly TRBD1 (5 bases). Trimming removed 1 base from V and 7 bases from J, with 13 bases in between. CDR3 length: 15 residues. Germline CDR1 reads SGHTA; CDR2 reads FQGNSA.

This clone turned up a few times. This chain uses TRBV7-3 with TRBJ1-2, with 7 bases identical to TRBD1. The length of the CDR3 is 15 residues. Germline lookup yields CDR1 SGHTA and CDR2 FQGTGA. With V trimmed by 4 bases and J by 7 bases, 12 bases remained unmatched. The CDR3 loop reads CASSSGTDLKSGYTF. CDR3 bases: TGTGCCAGCAGCTCAGGGACAGACCTCAAATCTGGCTACACCTTC.